Shown below are 12 T cell receptor beta chains from a single sample sequenced in a study of T cell repertoires in cytomegalovirus infection (dated by TCRdb to between 2018 and 2021). The instrument was an Illumina HiSeq 1500. TCRdb redid the processing of the public reads, applying fastp at Q25 and MiXCR, and retained in-frame beta chains. Rows with one shared CDR3 protein collapse into an entry with the most common genes and DNA. The sample yields around 49,000 distinct CDR3 sequences; around 18% were counted once. More than 20% of the sample lies in the top ten. These TCRs are of unknown antigen specificity. This specimen's treatment or condition label, interpreted: in vitro stimulation with specific CMV peptide epitopes to enrich CMV-specific T cells. Sequenced here: CD8+ T cells from cultured PBMCs, sampled from culture after CMV antigen stimulation. The receptors were gathered from a human donor in good health (CMV status not recorded). Some clones in this sample may be carry-over from other donors' samples.

This clonotype was observed a few times. V usage is TRBV9 and J usage is TRBJ2-5; 8 nucleotides align to TRBD2. Germline CDR1 and CDR2: SGDLS and YYNGEE. The CDR3 contains 15 residues. V lost 4 bases to trimming and J lost 3 bases; unmatched junction nucleotides: 8. As DNA, the CDR3 is TGTGCCAGCAGCCAACGACTAGCGAGAGAAGAGACCCAGTACTTC. Translating it yields CASSQRLAREETQYF.

V usage is TRBV6-6 and J usage is TRBJ2-6; D is possibly TRBD1 (5 bases). The V and J ends lost 5 bases and 4 bases respectively, with 9 bases between them. The CDR3 loop spans 14 amino acids. Germline CDR1 is MNHNY and CDR2 is SVGAGI (reference sequence). In DNA form, the CDR3 reads TGTGCCAGCAGTGCGCAGGGAGGGGCCAACGTCCTGACTTTC. Its translation is CASSAQGGANVLTF.

This clonotype was recorded many times. CDR3 DNA sequence: TGTGCCAGCAGCACTAGCGGAGGGGGCACAGATACGCAGTATTTT. This translates into CASSTSGGGTDTQYF. The rearrangement uses TRBV6-4 and TRBJ2-3; 8 nucleotides line up with TRBD2. V shed 6 bases and J 1 base; nucleotides not matched to a gene: 6. The germline gives CDR1 MRHNA, CDR2 SNTAGT. This CDR3 contains 15 residues.

The chain is built from TRBV7-8 and TRBJ1-3, with a weak D call TRBD1 (6 bases). This CDR3 comprises 13 residues. The germline CDR1 and CDR2 sequences are SGHVS and FQNEAQ. The ends were cut back, 5 bases at V and 9 bases at J, with 14 bases in the middle. The CDR3 protein is CASSRGGSGTIYF. CDR3 nucleotide sequence: TGTGCCAGCAGCCGAGGGGGGAGTGGCACCATATATTTT. The full variable domain, in which reference TRBV7-8 and TRBJ1-3 provide the parts outside the CDR3, is GAGVSQSPRYKVAKRGQDVALRCDPISGHVSLFWYQQALGQGPEFLTYFQNEAQLDKSGLPSDRFFAERPEGSVSTLKIQRTQQEDSAVYLCASSRGGSGTIYFGEGSWLTVV.

J is TRBJ1-2 and V is TRBV19; possible D gene TRBD1, 5 bases. The V and J ends lost 5 bases and 7 bases respectively, with 17 bases between them. The CDR3 is made up of 14 amino acids. CDR1 is LNHDA, CDR2 SQIVND, per germline (reference sequence). The CDR3 spells CASSPRRGVIGYTF. The CDR3 nucleotides read TGTGCCAGTAGTCCCCGGCGGGGGGTCATTGGCTACACCTTC.

The CDR3 DNA is TGTGCCAGCAGCTCCGCCGGGACAGACATTTATGGCTACACCTTC. Protein: CASSSAGTDIYGYTF. The chain uses TRBV11-2 and TRBJ1-2; TRBD1 agrees at 7 bases. V shed 4 bases, J shed 5 bases, and the junction held 10 bases outside the gene matches. This CDR3 is 15 amino acids long. The V gene's germline CDR1 is SGHAT and CDR2 FQNNGV.

This clonotype was detected ten times or more. V and J are TRBV6-5 and TRBJ1-5; 9 bases map to TRBD1. The germline V gene encodes CDR1 MNHEY and CDR2 SVGAGI. J lost 5 bases, V lost 5 bases, and 7 bases had no gene match. The CDR3 spans 15 residues. The CDR3: CASSLFRDRDQPQHF. CDR3 nucleotide sequence: TGTGCCAGCAGTCTTTTCCGGGACAGGGATCAGCCCCAGCATTTT.

Many counts were recorded for this clonotype. CDR3 protein: CASSHEPGVGSSEQFF. The CDR3 coding sequence is TGTGCCAGCAGCCATGAGCCGGGCGTGGGATCGAGTGAGCAGTTCTTC. The chain is built from TRBV7-6 and TRBJ2-1; D remains unclear. Trimming pared 5 bases from V and 9 bases from J, leaving 23 bases between. Germline V gene data show CDR1 as SGHVS and CDR2 as FNYEAQ. The CDR3 spans 16 residues.

The chain employs TRBV4-3 and TRBJ2-3; perhaps D is TRBD1 or TRBD2 (5 bases each). V was pared by 0 bases and J by 2 bases, with 15 bases between. The CDR3 spans 17 residues. Looked up from germline, CDR1 is LGHNA and CDR2 is YSLEER. CDR3 DNA: TGCGCCAGCAGCCAAGAGGGGGACCCAGGATTCACAGATACGCAGTATTTT. Protein: CASSQEGDPGFTDTQYF.

This clonotype was observed at least ten times. CDR3 sequence (DNA): TGTGCCAGCAGCCCCCGGGGTGCAACTAATGAAAAACTGTTTTTT. It yields the protein CASSPRGATNEKLFF. The chain has TRBV9 and TRBJ1-4; D is uncertain. Germline-derived CDR1 and CDR2 are SGDLS and YYNGEE. The V and J ends lost 4 bases and 0 bases respectively, with 10 bases between them. The CDR3 contains 15 residues.

This clonotype has just a few counts. The CDR3 DNA follows: TGCAGTGCTAGAGGACCCGATGCAGGTCCTGCTACAGGTCCCTATGGCTACACCTTC. This sequence encodes CSARGPDAGPATGPYGYTF. The genes are TRBV20-1 and TRBJ1-2; the D gene is possibly TRBD1 (5 bases). The length of the CDR3 is 19 residues. Germline-derived CDR1 and CDR2 are DFQATT and SNEGSKA (reference sequence). Trimming took off 1 base at V and 4 bases at J, with 28 bases between the two ends.

This chain connects TRBV9 to TRBJ2-1, with D possibly matching TRBD1 (5 bases). There are 17 residues in the CDR3. V lost 2 bases and J 3 bases, leaving 18 bases between the germline ends. Germline CDR1 and CDR2: SGDLS and YYNGEE. The CDR3 DNA sequence: TGTGCCAGCAGCGTGGGGCCCTCGGCAGGTGGCTACAATGAGCAGTTCTTC. Protein product: CASSVGPSAGGYNEQFF. Drawing the rest from reference TRBV9 and TRBJ2-1, the complete variable domain is DSGVTQTPKHLITATGQRVTLRCSPRSGDLSVYWYQQSLDQGLQFLIQYYNGEERAKGNILERFSAQQFPDLHSELNLSSLELGDSALYFCASSVGPSAGGYNEQFFGPGTRLTVL.